This T cell receptor beta chain was recorded in a study of vaccination and CD4 T cells after COVID-19. Study-wide points: Spike mono-reactivity was the property of 304 of 307 vaccine-specific clones in convalescent patients.

The Oncomine TCR Beta short-read assay was applied to DNA of cultured CD4+ T cells. TCRdb reanalysed the PCR reads using MiXCR and keeps one entry per CDR3 protein. The table includes more than 15,000 distinct CDR3 sequences, around 45% detected once. Treatment specified: 10-day PBMC culture with coronavirus spike peptide pools or control peptides (ViraFEST assay). Notes on this clonotype: Its specificity is not known.

V lost 1 base and J 1 base, leaving 11 bases between the germline ends. The CDR3 is 15 amino acids. The germline gives CDR1 SNHLY, CDR2 FYNNEI. The sample was CD4+ T cells from blood, cultured in vitro. The rearrangement uses TRBV2 and TRBJ2-7; TRBD1 or TRBD2 may be the D gene (6 bases each). This sequence originates from a human donor who had recovered from COVID-19. The CDR3 loop reads CASSEGWGASYEQYF. The CDR3 region has the DNA TGTGCCAGCAGTGAAGGTTGGGGGGCATCCTACGAGCAGTACTTC.